Each of the 16 T cell receptor beta chains below was sequenced from the same sample in a study of T-cell memory formation after mild COVID-19. Using its own MiXCR run on the 5' RACE reads, TCRdb lists one record per CDR3 protein. The table lists about 560,000 distinct CDR3 sequences, about a sixth of them singletons. The sequenced sample was PBMCs or a T cell subset sorted from them (not recorded which). Receptors originate from an adult woman who had mild COVID-19 (a few samples of this study predate the infection). Cell type and time point are not known.

This clonotype was counted only a few times. V usage is TRBV24-1 and J usage is TRBJ2-1; maybe TRBD1 (6 bases). The CDR3 spans 16 residues. CDR1 and CDR2 from the germline V gene are KGHDR and SFDVKD. V was trimmed by 0 bases and J by 1 base, leaving 9 bases between them. The CDR3 loop is CATSDLPTGSYNEQFF. CDR3 bases: TGTGCCACCAGTGATTTGCCTACAGGGTCCTACAATGAGCAGTTCTTC.

The V and J genes are TRBV19 and TRBJ2-1, with D perhaps matching TRBD1 (5 bases). The length of the CDR3 is 16 residues. Trimming removed 0 bases from V and 0 bases from J, with 9 bases in between. Germline V gene data show CDR1 as LNHDA and CDR2 as SQIVND (reference sequence). CDR3 protein: CASSIEGQSSYNEQFF. The CDR3 region has the DNA TGTGCCAGTAGTATAGAGGGGCAAAGCTCCTACAATGAGCAGTTCTTC.

This clonotype was seen a few times. This chain uses TRBV4-3 with TRBJ2-7; 11 bases match TRBD1. There are 15 residues in the CDR3. V shed 2 bases, J shed 4 bases, and the junction held 4 bases outside the gene matches. Per germline, CDR1 LGHNA and CDR2 YSLEER. CDR3 sequence reads: CASSQSRDRGYEQYF. Here the CDR3 DNA reads TGCGCCAGCAGCCAATCACGGGACAGGGGGTACGAGCAGTACTTC.

Only a few counts were recorded for this clonotype. The chain recombines TRBV7-9 with TRBJ2-3; D is possibly TRBD2 (5 bases). V lost 8 bases and J lost 5, with 8 bases in between. CDR3 length equals 11 residues. Per the germline V gene, CDR1 is SEHNR and CDR2 is FQNEAQ (reference sequence). In DNA form, the CDR3 reads TGTGCCAGCGGCGGGCGAGATACGCAGTATTTT. It yields the protein CASGGRDTQYF. The variable domain in full, with the rest retrieved from reference TRBV7-9 and TRBJ2-3, is DTGVSQNPRHKITKRGQNVTFRCDPISEHNRLYWYRQTLGQGPEFLTYFQNEAQLEKSRLLSDRFSAERPKGSFSTLEIQRTEQGDSAMYLCASGGRDTQYFGPGTRLTVL.

This chain uses TRBV5-5 with TRBJ2-1; D unclear. Germline CDR1 reads SGHKS; CDR2 reads YYEKEE (reference sequence). The CDR3 spans 15 residues. Trimming stripped 4 bases from V and 7 bases from J, with 18 bases between. CDR3 sequence (DNA): TGTGCCAGCAGCCTGGGCCAGACTGAACTAAATGAGCAGTTCTTC. It is translated as CASSLGQTELNEQFF.

This clonotype was observed a handful of times. CDR3 DNA sequence: TGTGCCAGCAGCTGGGACAGGGCGACTTCCTACGAGCAGTACTTC. It specifies CASSWDRATSYEQYF. The chain is built from TRBV6-5 and TRBJ2-7; 9 positions match TRBD1. The length of the CDR3 is 15 residues. The germline gives CDR1 MNHEY, CDR2 SVGAGI. Unmatched junction bases numbered 7, after V lost 6 bases and J lost 1 base.

The chain recombines TRBV27 with TRBJ2-5, with D perhaps given as TRBD1 or TRBD2 (5 bases each). Trimming pared 5 bases from V and 1 base from J, leaving 17 bases between. Germline CDR1 and CDR2: MNHEY and SMNVEV (reference sequence). The CDR3 contains 16 residues. CDR3 amino acids: CASSPTPRGRQETQYF. The CDR3 DNA reads as TGTGCCAGCAGTCCGACCCCCCGGGGCCGCCAAGAGACCCAGTACTTC.

J is TRBJ2-1 and V is TRBV7-2; D remains unclear. V was pared by 7 bases and J by 1 base, with 11 bases between. The CDR3 totals 14 residues. Germline CDR1 and CDR2: SGHTA and FQGNSA. The CDR3 sequence is CASTDWGSYNEQFF. CDR3 bases: TGTGCCAGCACCGACTGGGGTTCCTACAATGAGCAGTTCTTC.

Only a few counts were recorded for this clonotype. This chain connects TRBV5-6 to TRBJ1-2; D uncertain. Trimming left V 0 bases short and J 2 bases short, with 5 bases between. The CDR3 length is 13 residues. Germline V CDR1 and CDR2: SGHDT, YYEEEE. The CDR3 loop is CASSLEENYGYTF. The CDR3 DNA is TGTGCCAGCAGCTTGGAGGAGAACTATGGCTACACCTTC.

This chain links TRBV6-2 or TRBV6-3 with TRBJ2-7; D gene uncertain. Deletions cut 8 bases from V and 5 bases from J, with 16 bases between. The germline V gene has CDR1 MNHEY and CDR2 SVGEGT. The CDR3 loop spans 13 amino acids. CDR3 in amino acids: CASHGILDHEQYF. The CDR3 nucleotides read TGTGCCAGCCATGGGATCCTGGACCACGAGCAGTACTTC.

The V gene is TRBV19, the J gene TRBJ2-7, with 8 bases that match TRBD2. CDR1 is LNHDA and CDR2 is SQIVND in the germline V gene (reference sequence). The length of the CDR3 is 15 residues. The V gene end was trimmed by 2 bases and the J gene end by 4 bases; junction bases not matched to a gene: 7. This CDR3 is CASSISRGGRYEQYF. The CDR3 region has the DNA TGTGCCAGTAGTATATCACGGGGGGGCCGTTACGAGCAGTACTTC.

Here the CDR3 DNA reads TGTGCCAGCAGCTTGGTTGGGTCTAGCGGGGGGACTTCCTACGAGCAGTACTTC. Translated: CASSLVGSSGGTSYEQYF. The chain recombines TRBV5-5 with TRBJ2-7, with 11 bases matching TRBD2. CDR1 SGHKS and CDR2 YYEKEE come from the germline V gene (reference sequence). Germline trimming cut 0 bases from V and 1 base from J; bases unmatched to any gene: 9. The CDR3 is made up of 18 amino acids.

The chain combines TRBV24-1 with TRBJ1-1, with 12 bases aligning to TRBD1. This CDR3 region has 13 residues. CDR1 is KGHDR and CDR2 is SFDVKD in the germline V gene. V was clipped by 10 bases and J by 2 bases; unmatched bases: 1. CDR3 amino acids: CATGQGANTEAFF. The DNA of the CDR3 is TGTGCCACGGGACAGGGGGCTAACACTGAAGCTTTCTTT.

This clonotype has a count of ten or more. The junction differs from germline at one of its ends, possibly a read error. This rearrangement joins TRBV5-1 to TRBJ2-7, with D unclear. Germline-derived CDR1 and CDR2 are SGHRS and YFSETQ. This CDR3 region has 13 residues. CDR3 sequence reads: CASSLGPAYEQYF. DNA of the CDR3: TGTGCCAGCAGCTTAGGACCCGCCTACGAGCAGTACTTC.

The count of this clonotype is one. At one boundary the junction diverges from the germline segment, which might be a read error. The chain employs TRBV27 and TRBJ2-3; the D is unclear. CDR3 length equals 15 residues. The germline gives CDR1 MNHEY, CDR2 SMNVEV (reference sequence). CDR3 loop: CASSFVRVGTDTQYF. CDR3 DNA sequence: TGCGCCAGCAGTTTTGTTAGGGTGGGGACAGATACGCAGTATTTT.

This clonotype occurred a few times. The rearrangement uses TRBV19 and TRBJ1-5; D perhaps matches TRBD1 (6 bases). The V gene's germline CDR1 is LNHDA and CDR2 SQIVND (reference sequence). V was pared by 0 bases and J by 5 bases, with 11 bases between. The length of the CDR3 is 15 residues. This chain's CDR3 is CASSIDYRAYQPQHF. The CDR3 bases are TGTGCCAGTAGTATAGACTACAGGGCATATCAGCCCCAGCATTTT.